Listed below are T cell receptor beta chains from one sample, sequenced in a study of T cell repertoires in cytomegalovirus infection. TCRdb fed the reads into MiXCR, producing one record per CDR3 protein. In the table there are about 340,000 distinct CDR3 sequences, roughly 29% of which are singletons. These TCRs are of unknown antigen specificity. The source material was cultured PBMCs, sampled from culture after CMV antigen stimulation. Receptors were obtained from a human donor in good health (CMV status not recorded). Some clones in this sample may be carry-over from other donors' samples. The CDR3 runs from the conserved cysteine through the conserved F or W. The D gene is left open where the match is weak. Clone size is stated in some rows and not others, as once, few, many or a class when expanded.

v_call	clone_size	d_call	j_call	cdr3_aa	cdr3_nt
TRBV19	-	-	TRBJ2-6	CASSIEFRVSGANVLTF	TGTGCCAGTAGTATAGAGTTTAGGGTTAGTGGGGCCAACGTCCTGACTTTC
TRBV12-3/TRBV12-4	few	-	TRBJ1-1	CASSFWDTEAFF	TGTGCCAGCAGTTTTTGGGATACTGAAGCTTTCTTT
TRBV30	few	-	TRBJ1-3	CAWRTQLSGNTIYF	TGTGCCTGGAGGACGCAACTCTCTGGAAACACCATATATTTT
TRBV12-3/TRBV12-4	few	-	TRBJ2-7	CASSLRRESSYEQYF	TGTGCCAGCAGTTTGAGGCGGGAAAGCTCCTACGAGCAGTACTTC
TRBV19	-	-	TRBJ2-1	CASSSPAPSRNEQFF	TGTGCCAGTAGCTCCCCCGCGCCGAGTAGGAATGAGCAGTTCTTC
TRBV5-1	few	-	TRBJ2-7	CASSWGESYEQYF	TGCGCCAGCAGTTGGGGTGAGAGCTACGAGCAGTACTTC
TRBV7-2	few	TRBD2	TRBJ2-3	CASSRAASGRTDTQYF	TGTGCCAGCAGCCGGGCGGCTAGCGGGAGGACAGATACGCAGTATTTT
TRBV4-2	-	TRBD1	TRBJ1-2	CASSQDGAGGYGYTF	TGTGCCAGCAGCCAAGATGGGGCAGGGGGCTATGGCTACACCTTC
TRBV7-2	-	TRBD2	TRBJ2-1	CASSDHSGLAGEDEQFF	TGTGCCAGCAGCGACCACTCGGGACTAGCGGGAGAGGATGAGCAGTTCTTC
TRBV6-2/TRBV6-3	-	TRBD1	TRBJ1-1	CASRSGTGQMGFFF	TGTGCCAGCAGATCCGGGACAGGGCAAATGGGCTTCTTCTTT
TRBV6-1	few	-	TRBJ1-5	CASNQGNQPQHF	TGTGCCAGCAACCAGGGGAATCAGCCCCAGCATTTT
TRBV7-8	-	-	TRBJ1-5	CASSLPSLGGIPQPQHF	TGTGCCAGCAGCTTACCCTCGCTAGGGGGGATCCCTCAGCCCCAGCATTTT
TRBV20-1	-	-	TRBJ2-1	CSASNQAGKNEQFF	TGCAGTGCTAGTAATCAGGCAGGAAAGAATGAGCAGTTCTTC
TRBV7-9	many	TRBD2	TRBJ2-1	CASRGRAPGEQFF	TGTGCCAGCAGGGGGAGGGCCCCGGGTGAGCAGTTCTTC
TRBV27	-	-	TRBJ2-7	CASSLTGKHEQYF	TGTGCCAGCAGTCTCACAGGGAAACACGAGCAGTACTTC
TRBV6-2/TRBV6-3	few	-	TRBJ2-1	CASSGFRTESSYNEQFF	TGTGCCAGCAGTGGCTTTAGGACGGAGAGCTCCTACAATGAGCAGTTCTTC